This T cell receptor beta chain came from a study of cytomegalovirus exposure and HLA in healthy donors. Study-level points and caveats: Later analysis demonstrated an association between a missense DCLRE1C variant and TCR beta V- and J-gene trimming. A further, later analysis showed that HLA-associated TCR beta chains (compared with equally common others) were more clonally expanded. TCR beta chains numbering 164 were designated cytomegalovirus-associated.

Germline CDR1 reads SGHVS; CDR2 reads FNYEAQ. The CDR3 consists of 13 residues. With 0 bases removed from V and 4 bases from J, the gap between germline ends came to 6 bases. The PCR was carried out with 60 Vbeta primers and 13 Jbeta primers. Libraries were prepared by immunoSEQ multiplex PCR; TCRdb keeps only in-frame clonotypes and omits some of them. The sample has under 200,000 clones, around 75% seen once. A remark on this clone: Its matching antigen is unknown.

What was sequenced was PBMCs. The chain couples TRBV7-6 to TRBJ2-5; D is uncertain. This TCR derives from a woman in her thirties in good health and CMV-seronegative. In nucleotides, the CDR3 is TGTGCCAGCAGCTTAGCGGAGTCAGAGACCCAGTACTTC. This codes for CASSLAESETQYF.